Below are 27 T cell receptor beta chains sequenced from a single sample in a study of T cell responses to AZD1222 COVID-19 vaccine. The method was immunoSEQ multiplex PCR; TCRdb's version includes in-frame clones alone and lacks a portion of them. The table has 140,000 to 150,000 clones, around 91% seen once. Specimen: peripheral blood, collected on day 0 of AZD1222 vaccination. Receptor source: an adult in good health.

The chain is built from TRBV7-9 and TRBJ1-5; D possibly corresponds to TRBD1 (6 bases). Germline values: CDR1 SEHNR, CDR2 FQNEAQ (reference sequence). V was shortened by 4 bases and J by 7 bases, with 8 bases between the two germline ends. This CDR3 region has 12 residues. In DNA form, the CDR3 reads TGTGCCAGCAGCTCTACAGGGCAGCCCCAGCATTTT. The encoded protein is CASSSTGQPQHF.

This chain connects TRBV5-8 to TRBJ1-1; possible D gene TRBD1, 6 bases. V was cut by 1 base and J by 5 bases, with 12 bases left in between. Germline-derived CDR1 and CDR2 are SGHTS and YDEGEE. The CDR3 consists of 14 residues. CDR3 residues: CASSLWQGRTEAFF. Here the CDR3 DNA reads TGTGCCAGCAGCTTGTGGCAGGGGCGGACTGAAGCTTTCTTT.

The count of this clone is one. V and J are TRBV11-2 and TRBJ2-3; 8 bases are shared with TRBD1. This CDR3 comprises 17 residues. J was trimmed by 5 bases and V by 5 bases; bases with no gene match: 15. Germline V CDR1 and CDR2: SGHAT, FQNNGV. CDR3 nucleotides: TGTGCCAGCAGCGCCATACCGGGACAGGCGGTGGGAGATACGCAGTATTTT. It specifies CASSAIPGQAVGDTQYF.

This clone was observed once. The chain links TRBV19 to TRBJ2-2; D ambiguous. Germline assignment: CDR1 LNHDA and CDR2 SQIVND (reference sequence). The CDR3 is made up of 15 amino acids. The V gene lost 4 bases and the J gene lost 5 bases, with 14 bases spanning the gap. The CDR3 bases are TGTGCCAGTAGTAGCATACCCCCTTGGACCGGGGAGCTGTTTTTT. This sequence encodes CASSSIPPWTGELFF.

This clone was found a few times. The V and J genes are TRBV5-5 and TRBJ2-1, with D perhaps matching TRBD2 (6 bases). Trimming cost V 1 base and J 4 bases, with 15 bases left between them. The CDR3 consists of 16 residues. The germline V gene has CDR1 SGHKS and CDR2 YYEKEE (reference sequence). The DNA of the CDR3 is TGTGCCAGCAGCTTGTACGGGAGTGGCAGGTACAATGAGCAGTTCTTC. This gives the protein CASSLYGSGRYNEQFF.

This clone was observed a handful of times. The chain recombines TRBV20-1 with TRBJ2-7; 11 bases agree with TRBD1. V lost 3 bases, J lost 7 bases, and 11 bases stayed unmatched. From germline, CDR1 is DFQATT and CDR2 SNEGSKA (reference sequence). The CDR3 loop spans 15 amino acids. CDR3 sequence: CSASLMGQGVEEQYF. The CDR3 nucleotides are TGCAGTGCTAGTCTTATGGGACAGGGGGTGGAGGAGCAGTACTTC.

The chain is built from TRBV27 and TRBJ1-4; 11 bases fit TRBD1. V lost 5 bases and J lost 7; bases outside the gene matches: 6. The CDR3 extends over 15 amino acids. Germline loops: CDR1 MNHEY, CDR2 SMNVEV (reference sequence). CDR3 residues: CASSPTGTGGEKLFF. The CDR3 bases are TGTGCCAGCAGTCCAACCGGGACAGGGGGTGAAAAACTGTTTTTT. Full variable domain (remainder filled in from reference TRBV27 and TRBJ1-4): EAQVTQNPRYLITVTGKKLTVTCSQNMNHEYMSWYRQDPGLGLRQIYYSMNVEVTDKGDVPEGYKVSRKEKRNFPLILESPSPNQTSLYFCASSPTGTGGEKLFFGSGTQLSVL.

J is TRBJ2-1 and V is TRBV3-1 (or the pseudogene TRBV3-2); TRBD2 aligns across 11 bases. V trimming: 4 bases; J trimming: 8 bases; junction bases outside the gene matches: 7. Per the germline V gene, CDR1 is LGHDT and CDR2 is YNNKEL (reference sequence). The CDR3 loop spans 15 amino acids. In DNA, the CDR3 is TGTGCCAGCAGCCGAGCGACTAGCGGGGTGTATGAGCAGTTCTTC. It yields the protein CASSRATSGVYEQFF.

V and J are TRBV29-1 and TRBJ2-7; unclear D gene. This CDR3 region has 12 residues. The V gene's germline CDR1 is SQVTM and CDR2 ANQGSEA. Trimming took off 3 bases at V and 4 bases at J, with 10 bases between the two ends. The CDR3 bases are TGCAGCGTTGATGGGGTTGGGTACGAGCAGTACTTC. It is translated as CSVDGVGYEQYF.

This clone was seen a single time. The chain employs TRBV6-5 and TRBJ1-1; D may be TRBD1 (5 bases). Germline V CDR1 and CDR2: MNHEY, SVGAGI. V was clipped by 2 bases and J by 1 base, with 14 bases between them. The CDR3 length is 16 residues. The DNA of the CDR3 is TGTGCCAGCAGTTACAACCGGAGACAGAGGAACACTGAAGCTTTCTTT. This encodes CASSYNRRQRNTEAFF.

This chain connects TRBV27 to TRBJ2-7; D unclear. The length of the CDR3 is 13 residues. CDR1 is MNHEY, CDR2 SMNVEV, per germline (reference sequence). V was clipped by 2 bases and J by 0 bases, with 5 bases between them. This CDR3 reads CASSLKYSYEQYF. The CDR3 region has the DNA TGTGCCAGCAGTTTAAAGTACTCCTACGAGCAGTACTTC.

The chain has TRBV30 and TRBJ2-3; weak D call: TRBD1 (5 bases). The CDR3 has 14 amino acids. CDR1 is GTSNPN and CDR2 is SVGIG in the germline V gene (reference sequence). V was trimmed by 4 bases and J by 10 bases, leaving 21 bases between them. The CDR3: CAWTGQGWQIAQYF. As DNA, the CDR3 is TGTGCCTGGACAGGGCAGGGTTGGCAGATCGCGCAGTATTTT.

The chain recombines TRBV10-1 with TRBJ2-7; 7 bases fit TRBD2. Unmatched junction bases numbered 4, after V lost 2 bases and J lost 3 bases. This CDR3 region has 14 residues. The germline V gene has CDR1 WNHNN and CDR2 SYGVQD (reference sequence). Here the CDR3 DNA reads TGCGCCAGCAGTGAGAGTGGGGGGGACTACGAGCAGTACTTC. It codes for CASSESGGDYEQYF.

The CDR3 spells CASRPTGFGNIQYF. CDR3 nucleotide sequence: TGTGCCAGCAGACCCACAGGGTTCGGAAACATTCAGTACTTC. The chain links TRBV28 to TRBJ2-4; D possibly corresponds to TRBD1 (6 bases). This CDR3 has 14 residues. Germline loops: CDR1 MDHEN, CDR2 SYDVKM. The V end was cut by 6 bases, the J end by 6 bases, with 15 bases between.

The rearrangement joins TRBV6-5 to TRBJ1-3; D uncertain. The CDR3 sequence is 15 residues long. Germline V lookup: CDR1 MNHEY, CDR2 SVGAGI. With 6 bases removed from V and 0 bases from J, the gap between germline ends came to 12 bases. The CDR3 nucleotides are TGTGCCAGCAGCCCAGACCGGAGCTCTGGAAACACCATATATTTT. It is translated as CASSPDRSSGNTIYF.

This clone was found many times. The chain employs TRBV7-2 and TRBJ1-1, with a tentative D call TRBD1 (6 bases). The CDR3 runs 15 residues. In germline, CDR1 is SGHTA, CDR2 FQGNSA. V dropped 4 bases and J dropped 6 bases, with 18 bases sitting between them. The DNA for the CDR3 is TGTGCCAGCAGCTCACAGGGCCTTCAAGCCGCTGAAGCTTTCTTT. As protein: CASSSQGLQAAEAFF. Complete variable domain (other parts from reference TRBV7-2 and TRBJ1-1): GAGVSQSPSNKVTEKGKDVELRCDPISGHTALYWYRQSLGQGLEFLIYFQGNSAPDKSGLPSDRFSAERTGGSVSTLTIQRTQQEDSAVYLCASSSQGLQAAEAFFGQGTRLTVV.

The chain joins TRBV15 to TRBJ2-7, with 11 positions matching TRBD2. The CDR3 covers 16 residues. The V gene's germline CDR1 is LNHNV and CDR2 YYDKDF (reference sequence). With V trimmed by 1 base and J by 1 base, 3 bases remained unmatched. CDR3: CATSRGASGRSYEQYF. Written as DNA, the CDR3 is TGTGCCACCAGCAGAGGGGCTAGCGGGAGGTCCTACGAGCAGTACTTC. Supplemented by reference TRBV15 and TRBJ2-7, the full variable domain reads DAMVIQNPRYQVTQFGKPVTLSCSQTLNHNVMYWYQQKSSQAPKLLFHYYDKDFNNEADTPDNFQSRRPNTSFCFLDIRSPGLGDTAMYLCATSRGASGRSYEQYFGPGTRLTVT.

The chain joins TRBV7-8 to TRBJ1-1, with a possible D match to TRBD1 (5 bases). The CDR3 covers 13 residues. V lost 1 base and J lost 7, with 10 bases in between. CDR1 is SGHVS, CDR2 FQNEAQ, per germline. For the CDR3, the DNA is TGTGCCAGCAGCTTAGTCCAGGGCGGTGAAGCTTTCTTT. This codes for CASSLVQGGEAFF.

The chain uses TRBV7-9 and TRBJ2-2; TRBD1 aligns across 8 bases. Germline CDR1 SEHNR, CDR2 FQNEAQ (reference sequence). The CDR3 sequence is 16 residues long. V shed 2 bases, J shed 0 bases, and the junction held 2 bases outside the gene matches. CDR3 bases: TGTGCCAGCAGCTTATCACAGGGGGCGAACACCGGGGAGCTGTTTTTT. As protein: CASSLSQGANTGELFF.

V gene TRBV27 combines with J gene TRBJ1-5; 10 bases match TRBD1. This CDR3 spans 16 amino acids. The V and J ends lost 4 bases and 2 bases, in that order; junction bases with no gene match: 5. Per germline, CDR1 MNHEY and CDR2 SMNVEV (reference sequence). The CDR3: CASSSDRGLGNQPQHF. DNA for the CDR3: TGTGCCAGCAGTTCAGACAGGGGGCTTGGCAATCAGCCCCAGCATTTT.

The V call is TRBV2, the J call TRBJ2-1; perhaps TRBD2 as D (6 bases). There are 15 residues in the CDR3. From germline, CDR1 is SNHLY and CDR2 FYNNEI. Trimming took off 8 bases at V and 8 bases at J, with 22 bases between the two ends. The CDR3 DNA reads as TGTGCCAGCTGGGGGAGCGAGGAGGGCCGGTATGAGCAGTTCTTC. Translated, it gives CASWGSEEGRYEQFF.

In its sample, this clone was seen once. Relative to the germline gene, one junction end is altered; a read error may explain this. The rearrangement uses TRBV30 and TRBJ1-5, with D hard to call. This CDR3 contains 14 residues. Germline values: CDR1 GTSNPN, CDR2 SVGIG (reference sequence). The CDR3: CAWSVKGGRQSQHF. The CDR3, as DNA: TGTGCCTGGAGTGTCAAGGGTGGACGTCAGTCCCAGCATTTT.

CDR3 sequence reads: CASSPRTSDNNEQFF. CDR3 DNA: TGTGCCAGCAGCCCCCGGACTAGCGATAACAATGAGCAGTTCTTC. This chain uses TRBV5-4 with TRBJ2-1; 9 bases are a match to TRBD2. With 4 bases clipped from V and 5 bases from J, the junction kept 7 bases outside the gene matches. Germline CDR1 SGHNT, CDR2 YYREEE (reference sequence). The CDR3 sequence is 15 residues long.

A few counts support this clone. The CDR3 region is CASSSTKTANNSPLHF. CDR3 DNA: TGTGCCAGTAGTTCCACGAAGACAGCTAATAATTCACCCCTCCACTTT. The chain is built from TRBV19 and TRBJ1-6; D might be TRBD1 (5 bases). Per germline, CDR1 LNHDA and CDR2 SQIVND (reference sequence). V was trimmed by 5 bases and J by 5 bases, leaving 16 bases between them. This CDR3 region has 16 residues.

The table lists this clone with a count of one. The chain joins TRBV18 to TRBJ1-6; 7 positions match TRBD1. J lost 5 bases, V lost 6 bases, and 13 bases had no gene match. Germline values: CDR1 KGHSH, CDR2 LQKENI. The CDR3 covers 17 residues. Here the CDR3 DNA reads TGTGCCAGCTCCCCTGGCCGGGACAGATTAAATAATTCACCCCTCCACTTT. Encoded protein: CASSPGRDRLNNSPLHF.

V gene TRBV7-3 combines with J gene TRBJ2-3; TRBD2 aligns across 15 bases. CDR1 SGHTA and CDR2 FQGTGA come from the germline V gene. The CDR3 consists of 15 residues. With V trimmed by 5 bases and J by 10 bases, 7 bases remained unmatched. The CDR3 here is CASSPGTSGRTAQYF. The CDR3 DNA is TGTGCCAGCAGCCCTGGGACTAGCGGGAGGACGGCGCAGTATTTT.

This chain uses TRBV2 with TRBJ1-2; no clear D gene. The CDR3 runs to 14 residues. Deletions cut 4 bases from V and 5 bases from J, with 14 bases between. Germline V gene lookup returns CDR1 SNHLY and CDR2 FYNNEI. The CDR3 loop reads CASSGGLATYGYTF. The CDR3 DNA is TGTGCCAGCAGTGGCGGCCTGGCGACATATGGCTACACCTTC.